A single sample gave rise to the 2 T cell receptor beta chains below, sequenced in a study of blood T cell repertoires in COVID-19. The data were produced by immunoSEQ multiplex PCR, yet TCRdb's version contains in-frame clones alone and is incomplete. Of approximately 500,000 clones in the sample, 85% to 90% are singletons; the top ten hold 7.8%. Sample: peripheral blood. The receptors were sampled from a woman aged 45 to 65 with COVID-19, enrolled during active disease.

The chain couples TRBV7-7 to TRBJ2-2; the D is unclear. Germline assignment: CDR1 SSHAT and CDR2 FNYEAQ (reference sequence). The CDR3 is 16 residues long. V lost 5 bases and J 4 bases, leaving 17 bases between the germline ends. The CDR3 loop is CASSLTRVSSTGELFF. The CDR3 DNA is TGTGCCAGCAGCCTTACCCGGGTTAGCTCCACCGGGGAGCTGTTTTTT.

CDR3 loop: CASSTRGQAFTDTQYF. CDR3 nucleotide sequence: TGTGCCAGCAGCACAAGGGGACAAGCCTTCACAGATACGCAGTATTTT. The rearrangement joins TRBV9 to TRBJ2-3; the D gene is possibly TRBD1 (6 bases). Germline values: CDR1 SGDLS, CDR2 YYNGEE. Trimming took 4 bases from V and 2 from J, leaving 17 bases between them. The CDR3 consists of 16 residues.